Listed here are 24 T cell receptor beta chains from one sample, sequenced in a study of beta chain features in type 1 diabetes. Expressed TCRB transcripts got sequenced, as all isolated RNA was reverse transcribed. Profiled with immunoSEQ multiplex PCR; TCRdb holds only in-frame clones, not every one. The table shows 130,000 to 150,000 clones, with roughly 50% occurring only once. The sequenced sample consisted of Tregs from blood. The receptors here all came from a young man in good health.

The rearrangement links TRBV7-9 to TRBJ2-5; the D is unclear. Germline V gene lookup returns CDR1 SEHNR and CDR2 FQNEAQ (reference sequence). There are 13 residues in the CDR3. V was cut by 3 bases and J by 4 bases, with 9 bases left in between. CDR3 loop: CASSFGRLETQYF. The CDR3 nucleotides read TGTGCCAGCAGCTTCGGCAGGTTAGAGACCCAGTACTTC.

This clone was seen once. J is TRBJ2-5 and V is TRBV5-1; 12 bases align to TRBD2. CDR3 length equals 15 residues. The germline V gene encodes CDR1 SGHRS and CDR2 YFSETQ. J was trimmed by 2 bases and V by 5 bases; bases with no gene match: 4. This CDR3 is CASRLAGGLQETQYF. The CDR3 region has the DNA TGCGCCAGCAGACTAGCGGGGGGCCTTCAAGAGACCCAGTACTTC.

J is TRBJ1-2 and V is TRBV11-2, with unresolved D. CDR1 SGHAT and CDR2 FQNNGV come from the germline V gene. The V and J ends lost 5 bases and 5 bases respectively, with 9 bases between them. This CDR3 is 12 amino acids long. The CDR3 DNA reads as TGTGCCAGCAGCCCTCGAGTGTATGGCTACACCTTC. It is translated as CASSPRVYGYTF. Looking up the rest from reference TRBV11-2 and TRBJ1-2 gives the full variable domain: EAGVAQSPRYKIIEKRQSVAFWCNPISGHATLYWYQQILGQGPKLLIQFQNNGVVDDSQLPKDRFSAERLKGVDSTLKIQPAKLEDSAVYLCASSPRVYGYTFGSGTRLTVV.

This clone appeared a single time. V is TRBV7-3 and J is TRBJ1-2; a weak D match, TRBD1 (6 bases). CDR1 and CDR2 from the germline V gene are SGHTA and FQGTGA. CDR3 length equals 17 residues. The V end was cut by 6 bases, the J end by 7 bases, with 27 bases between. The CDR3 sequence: CASSNSGGPTLPFGYTF. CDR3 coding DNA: TGTGCCAGCAGTAATTCGGGGGGCCCAACACTCCCTTTTGGCTACACCTTC.

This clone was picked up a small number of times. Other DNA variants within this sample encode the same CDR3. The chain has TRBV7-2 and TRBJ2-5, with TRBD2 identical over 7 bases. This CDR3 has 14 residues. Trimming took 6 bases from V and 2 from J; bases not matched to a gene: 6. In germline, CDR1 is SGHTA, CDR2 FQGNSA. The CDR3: CASSQNGGQETQYF. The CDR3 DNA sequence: TGTGCCAGCAGTCAAAACGGGGGGCAAGAGACCCAGTACTTC.

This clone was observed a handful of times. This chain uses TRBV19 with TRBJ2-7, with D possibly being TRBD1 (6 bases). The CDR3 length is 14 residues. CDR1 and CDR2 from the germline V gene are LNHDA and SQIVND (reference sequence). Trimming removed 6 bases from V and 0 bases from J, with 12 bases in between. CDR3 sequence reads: CASRPGHFSYEQYF. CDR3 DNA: TGTGCCAGTAGACCGGGACACTTCTCCTACGAGCAGTACTTC.

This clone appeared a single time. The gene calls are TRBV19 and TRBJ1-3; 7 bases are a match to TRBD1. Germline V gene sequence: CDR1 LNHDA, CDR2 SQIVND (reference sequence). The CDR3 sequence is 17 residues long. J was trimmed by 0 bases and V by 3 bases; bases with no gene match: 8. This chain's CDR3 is CASSIWGTVRSGNTIYF. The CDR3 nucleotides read TGTGCCAGTAGTATTTGGGGGACAGTCCGCTCTGGAAACACCATATATTTT. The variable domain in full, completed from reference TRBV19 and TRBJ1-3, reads DGGITQSPKYLFRKEGQNVTLSCEQNLNHDAMYWYRQDPGQGLRLIYYSQIVNDFQKGDIAEGYSVSREKKESFPLTVTSAQKNPTAFYLCASSIWGTVRSGNTIYFGEGSWLTVV.

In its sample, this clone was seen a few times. The CDR3 nucleotides are TGTGCCAGCAGCCCTCCCCCGGGAAACACCGGGGAGCTGTTTTTT. Translation gives CASSPPPGNTGELFF. J is TRBJ2-2 and V is TRBV7-3; D is possibly TRBD2 (5 bases). This CDR3 is 15 amino acids long. CDR1 SGHTA and CDR2 FQGTGA come from the germline V gene. Trimming shortened V by 5 bases and J by 2 bases, and 12 bases separated the two germline ends. The variable domain in full, completed from reference TRBV7-3 and TRBJ2-2, reads GAGVSQTPSNKVTEKGKYVELRCDPISGHTALYWYRQSLGQGPEFLIYFQGTGAADDSGLPNDRFFAVRPEGSVSTLKIQRTERGDSAVYLCASSPPPGNTGELFFGEGSRLTVL.

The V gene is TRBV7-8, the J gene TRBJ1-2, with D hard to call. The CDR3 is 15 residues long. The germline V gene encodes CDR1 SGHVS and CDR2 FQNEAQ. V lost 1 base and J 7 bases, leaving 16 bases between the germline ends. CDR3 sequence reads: CASSLGHQLVGGYTF. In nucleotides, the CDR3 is TGTGCCAGCAGCTTAGGCCACCAACTCGTCGGTGGCTACACCTTC.

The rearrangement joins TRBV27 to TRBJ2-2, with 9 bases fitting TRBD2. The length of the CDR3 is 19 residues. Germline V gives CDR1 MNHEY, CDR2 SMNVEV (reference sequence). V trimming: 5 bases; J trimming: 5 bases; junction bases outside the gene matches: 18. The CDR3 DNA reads TGTGCCAGCAGTCGGTGGTTCATTAGCGGGAGAAGGGGAACCGGGGAGCTGTTTTTT. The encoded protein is CASSRWFISGRRGTGELFF.

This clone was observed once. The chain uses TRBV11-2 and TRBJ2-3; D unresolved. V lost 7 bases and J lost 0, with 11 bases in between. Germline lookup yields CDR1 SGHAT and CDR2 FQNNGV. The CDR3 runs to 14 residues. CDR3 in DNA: TGTGCCAGCACCTCCGCGGATAGCACAGATACGCAGTATTTT. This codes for CASTSADSTDTQYF.

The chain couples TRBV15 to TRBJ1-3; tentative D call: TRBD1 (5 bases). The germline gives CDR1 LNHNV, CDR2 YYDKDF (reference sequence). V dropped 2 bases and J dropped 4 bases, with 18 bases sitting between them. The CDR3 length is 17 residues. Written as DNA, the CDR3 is TGTGCCACCAGCAGAAGCCTAGGGGCCTTAAGCGGAAACACCATATATTTT. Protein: CATSRSLGALSGNTIYF.

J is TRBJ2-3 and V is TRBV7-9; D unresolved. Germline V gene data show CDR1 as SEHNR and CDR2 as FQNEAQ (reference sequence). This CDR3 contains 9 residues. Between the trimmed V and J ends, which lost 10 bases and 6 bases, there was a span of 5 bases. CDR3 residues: CAIMDTQYF. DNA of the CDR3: TGTGCCATAATGGATACGCAGTATTTT.

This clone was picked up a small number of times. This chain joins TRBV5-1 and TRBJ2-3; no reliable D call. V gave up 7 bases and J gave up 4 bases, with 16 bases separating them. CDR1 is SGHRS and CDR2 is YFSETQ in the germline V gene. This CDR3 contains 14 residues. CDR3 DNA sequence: TGCGCCAGCTTCCCGGGTCTTTGGGCAGATACGCAGTATTTT. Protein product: CASFPGLWADTQYF.

The CDR3 here is CASSPTGQPNTEAFF. CDR3 nucleotides: TGTGCCAGCAGCCCTACGGGACAGCCGAACACTGAAGCTTTCTTT. The chain employs TRBV9 and TRBJ1-1; 7 bases agree with TRBD1. V was pared by 4 bases and J by 1 base, with 7 bases of the junction left unmatched. Germline CDR1 is SGDLS and CDR2 is YYNGEE. CDR3 size: 15 residues. The full variable domain, rest sourced from reference TRBV9 and TRBJ1-1, is DSGVTQTPKHLITATGQRVTLRCSPRSGDLSVYWYQQSLDQGLQFLIQYYNGEERAKGNILERFSAQQFPDLHSELNLSSLELGDSALYFCASSPTGQPNTEAFFGQGTRLTVV.

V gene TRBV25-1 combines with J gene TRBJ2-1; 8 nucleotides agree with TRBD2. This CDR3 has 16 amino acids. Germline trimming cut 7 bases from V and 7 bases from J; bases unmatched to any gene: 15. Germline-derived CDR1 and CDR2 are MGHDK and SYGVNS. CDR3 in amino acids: CASNPPGGEVWNEQFF. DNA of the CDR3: TGTGCCAGCAACCCACCGGGAGGGGAGGTCTGGAATGAGCAGTTCTTC.

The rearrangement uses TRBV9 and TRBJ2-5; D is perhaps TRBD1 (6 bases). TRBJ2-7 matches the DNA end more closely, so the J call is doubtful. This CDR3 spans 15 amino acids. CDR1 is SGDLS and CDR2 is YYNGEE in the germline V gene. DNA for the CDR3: TGTGCCAGCAGCGCCCGAGGGACACAGCTCTACGAGCAGTACTTC. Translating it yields CASSARGTQLYEQYF.

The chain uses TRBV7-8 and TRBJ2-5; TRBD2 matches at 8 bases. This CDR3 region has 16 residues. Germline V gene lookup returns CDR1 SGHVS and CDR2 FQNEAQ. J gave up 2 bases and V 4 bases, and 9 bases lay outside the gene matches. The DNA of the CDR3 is TGTGCCAGCAGCTCCCTCCGTAGCGGGGTTCAAGAGACCCAGTACTTC. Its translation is CASSSLRSGVQETQYF.

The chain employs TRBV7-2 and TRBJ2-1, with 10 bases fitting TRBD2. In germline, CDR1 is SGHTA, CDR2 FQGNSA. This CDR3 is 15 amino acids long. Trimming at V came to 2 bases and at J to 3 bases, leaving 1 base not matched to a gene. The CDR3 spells CASSLLAGDYNEQFF. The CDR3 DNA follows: TGTGCCAGCAGCTTACTAGCGGGGGACTACAATGAGCAGTTCTTC.

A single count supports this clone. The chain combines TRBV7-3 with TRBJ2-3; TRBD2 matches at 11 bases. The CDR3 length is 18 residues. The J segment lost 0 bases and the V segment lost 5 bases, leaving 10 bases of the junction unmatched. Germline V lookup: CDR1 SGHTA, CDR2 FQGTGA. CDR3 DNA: TGTGCCAGCAGCCGCGGGACTAGCGGACCTCCTAGCACAGATACGCAGTATTTT. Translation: CASSRGTSGPPSTDTQYF.

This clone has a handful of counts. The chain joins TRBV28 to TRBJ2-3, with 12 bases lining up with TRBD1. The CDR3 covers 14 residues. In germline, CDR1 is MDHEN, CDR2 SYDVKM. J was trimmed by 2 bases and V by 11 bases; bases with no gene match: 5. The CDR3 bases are TGTGCCGCAGGGGACAGGGGGCTCACAGATACGCAGTATTTT. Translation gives CAAGDRGLTDTQYF.

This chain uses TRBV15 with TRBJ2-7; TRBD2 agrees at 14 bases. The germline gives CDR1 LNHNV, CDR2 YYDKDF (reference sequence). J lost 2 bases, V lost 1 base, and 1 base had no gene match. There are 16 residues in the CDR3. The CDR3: CATSRVGLAGAYEQYF. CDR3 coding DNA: TGTGCCACCAGCAGAGTGGGACTAGCGGGAGCCTACGAGCAGTACTTC.

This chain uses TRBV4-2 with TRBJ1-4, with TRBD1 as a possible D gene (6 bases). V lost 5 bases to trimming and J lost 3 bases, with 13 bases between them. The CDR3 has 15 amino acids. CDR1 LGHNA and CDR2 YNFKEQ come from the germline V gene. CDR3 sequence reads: CASSGTGTSNEKLFF. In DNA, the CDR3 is TGTGCCAGCAGCGGTACAGGGACATCTAATGAAAAACTGTTTTTT.

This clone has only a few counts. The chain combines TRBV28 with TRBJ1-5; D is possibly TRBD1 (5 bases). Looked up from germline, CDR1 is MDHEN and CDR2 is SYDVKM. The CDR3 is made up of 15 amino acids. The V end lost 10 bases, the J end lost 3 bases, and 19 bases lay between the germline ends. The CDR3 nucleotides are TGTGCCACCTCTACCGGCGACAGCTACAATCAGCCCCAGCATTTT. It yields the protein CATSTGDSYNQPQHF. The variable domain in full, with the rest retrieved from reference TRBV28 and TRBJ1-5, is DVKVTQSSRYLVKRTGEKVFLECVQDMDHENMFWYRQDPGLGLRLIYFSYDVKMKEKGDIPEGYSVSREKKERFSLILESASTNQTSMYLCATSTGDSYNQPQHFGDGTRLSIL.